The rows below give T cell receptor beta chains drawn from one sample of a study of beta chain features in type 1 diabetes. The repertoire was sequenced with immunoSEQ multiplex PCR; TCRdb's copy has only in-frame clones and lacks some. The sample records around 250,000 clones, over 11% being singletons. The sample comprised naive CD4+ T cells from blood. All receptors derive from a young man with type 1 diabetes. CDR3s leave out the opening cysteine and the closing phenylalanine or tryptophan. A D gene is named only where the DNA matches it firmly.

>TRBV7-9|NA
ASSFPGRPQH
>TRBV5-4|TRBD1
ASSLPVGDRVAGANVLT
>TRBV5-1|TRBD1
ASSRTGATEAF
>TRBV30|NA
AWSVPGPEAF
>TRBV15|TRBD1
ATSRDAATGDIQY
>TRBV29-1|NA
SVAGGNTEAF
>TRBV7-2|TRBD1
ASSAQTGRNEKLF
>TRBV5-1|TRBD1
ASSRGQGPYEQY
>TRBV28|NA
ASSSSAAHSYEQY
>TRBV5-1|TRBD2
ASSLPPTGGSYEQY
>TRBV7-8|TRBD1
ASSPRTGELEAF
>TRBV6-1|TRBD1
ASTEQGAPVQPQH
>TRBV7-9|TRBD1
ASSLRDSYNEQF
>TRBV11-2|NA
ASSLQGLHNEQF
>TRBV7-9|NA
ASSSRVREATDTEAF
>TRBV28|TRBD2
ASSFLAGRHQY
>TRBV5-1|TRBD1
ASSLGTGGYEQY
>TRBV7-9|TRBD1
ASSLDRAGNTIY
>TRBV18|NA
ASTTDLNAGELF
>TRBV18|TRBD1
ASSPSRGLNEQF
>TRBV5-1|TRBD1
ASSLGQGVYEQY
>TRBV27|TRBD2
ASSRGGQETQY
>TRBV25-1|TRBD1
ATTDRGLHEQY
>TRBV5-1|TRBD2
ASSLVGTRNEQF
>TRBV28|NA
ASRSRGNEQY
>TRBV5-1|TRBD2
ASSIGTSGLYNEQF
>TRBV27|TRBD1
ASSLRQGRNEQF
>TRBV28|TRBD2
ASSPTPSGSYNEQF
>TRBV7-9|NA
ASSLSAGTDTQY
>TRBV25-1|NA
ASSELWSTGTYNEQF
>TRBV5-1|NA
ASKVNGGPSSYEQY
>TRBV30|NA
AWSEAGSQPQH
>TRBV6-5|NA
ASSTGYNQPQH
>TRBV28|NA
ASSLPSGNQPQH
>TRBV9|TRBD1
ASSVTDRGLSTNEKLF
>TRBV7-2|TRBD2
ASSHQSGTSTDTQY
>TRBV19|NA
ATSSGTTNEKLF